This record concerns one T cell receptor (beta chain) sequence. Clones were read by immunoSEQ multiplex PCR, and TCRdb kept only the in-frame ones, dropping some. Of 100,000 to 150,000 clones in the sample, 81% were seen once. Losses at the gene ends were 4 bases for V and 0 bases for J; bases not matched to a gene: 9. CDR3 length equals 16 residues. CDR1 and CDR2 (germline): SEHNR, FQNEAQ (reference sequence). The Seattle patients, enrolled during active infection, were followed longitudinally. This sample was included in a study of blood T cell repertoires in COVID-19. The TCR comes from a man aged 30 to 45 with COVID-19, enrolled during active disease. The chain has TRBV7-9 and TRBJ2-7, with 7 nucleotides matching TRBD1. Input material: peripheral blood. CDR3 loop: CASSSSLQGRSYEQYF. The CDR3 DNA sequence: TGTGCCAGCAGCTCGAGCTTACAGGGGCGCTCCTACGAGCAGTACTTC.